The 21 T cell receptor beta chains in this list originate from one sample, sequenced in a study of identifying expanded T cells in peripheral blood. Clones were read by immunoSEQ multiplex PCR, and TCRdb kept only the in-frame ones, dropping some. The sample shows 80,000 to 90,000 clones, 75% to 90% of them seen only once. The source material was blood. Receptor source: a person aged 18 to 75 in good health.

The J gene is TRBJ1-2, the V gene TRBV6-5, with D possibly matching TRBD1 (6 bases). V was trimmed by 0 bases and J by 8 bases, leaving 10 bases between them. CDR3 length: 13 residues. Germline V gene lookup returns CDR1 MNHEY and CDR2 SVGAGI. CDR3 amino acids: CASSYSQGLGYTF. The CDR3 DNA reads TGTGCCAGCAGTTACTCTCAGGGGCTCGGCTACACCTTC.

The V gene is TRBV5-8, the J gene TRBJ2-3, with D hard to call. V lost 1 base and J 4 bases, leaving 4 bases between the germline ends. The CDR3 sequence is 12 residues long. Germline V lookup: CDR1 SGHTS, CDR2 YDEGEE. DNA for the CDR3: TGTGCCAGCAGCTTGATAGCAGATACGCAGTATTTT. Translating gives CASSLIADTQYF.

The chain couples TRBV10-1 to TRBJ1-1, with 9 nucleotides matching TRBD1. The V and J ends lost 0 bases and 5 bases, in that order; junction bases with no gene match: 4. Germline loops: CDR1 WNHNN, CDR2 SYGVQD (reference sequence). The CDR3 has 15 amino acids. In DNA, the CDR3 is TGCGCCAGCAGTGAGTCTGGGACAGGGAGGACTGAAGCTTTCTTT. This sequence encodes CASSESGTGRTEAFF.

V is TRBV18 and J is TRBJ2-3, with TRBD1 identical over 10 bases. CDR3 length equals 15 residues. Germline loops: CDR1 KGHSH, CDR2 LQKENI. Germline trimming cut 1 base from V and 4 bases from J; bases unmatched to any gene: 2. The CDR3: CASSPRDRGADTQYF. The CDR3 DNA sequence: TGTGCCAGCTCACCACGGGACAGGGGCGCAGATACGCAGTATTTT.

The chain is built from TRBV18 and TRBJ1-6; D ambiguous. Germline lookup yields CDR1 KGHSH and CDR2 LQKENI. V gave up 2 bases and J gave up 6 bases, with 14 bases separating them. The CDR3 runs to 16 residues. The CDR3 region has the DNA TGTGCCAGCTCACCATTCGACAAATCTGCTAATTCACCCCTCCACTTT. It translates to CASSPFDKSANSPLHF.

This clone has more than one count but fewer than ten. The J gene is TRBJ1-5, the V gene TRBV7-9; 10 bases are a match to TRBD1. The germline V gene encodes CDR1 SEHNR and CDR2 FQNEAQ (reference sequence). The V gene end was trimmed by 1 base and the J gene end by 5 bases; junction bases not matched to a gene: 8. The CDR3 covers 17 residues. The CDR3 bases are TGTGCCAGCAGCTTAGGAGGTGACAGGGGGCGTCATCAGCCCCAGCATTTT. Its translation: CASSLGGDRGRHQPQHF.

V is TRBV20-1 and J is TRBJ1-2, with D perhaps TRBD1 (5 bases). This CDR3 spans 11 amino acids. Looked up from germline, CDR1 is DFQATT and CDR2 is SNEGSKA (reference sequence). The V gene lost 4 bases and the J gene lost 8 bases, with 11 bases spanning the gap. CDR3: CSAKGVSGYTF. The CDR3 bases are TGCAGTGCTAAAGGGGTGTCGGGCTACACCTTC.

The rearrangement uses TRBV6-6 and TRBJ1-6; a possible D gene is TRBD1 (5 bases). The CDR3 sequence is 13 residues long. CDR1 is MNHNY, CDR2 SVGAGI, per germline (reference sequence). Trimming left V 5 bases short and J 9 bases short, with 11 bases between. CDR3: CASSPRRGSPLHF. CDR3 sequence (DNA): TGTGCCAGCAGTCCGAGGAGGGGTTCACCCCTCCACTTT.

The CDR3 spells CASTRAADSGNTIYF. The CDR3 DNA sequence: TGTGCCAGCACCAGGGCAGCAGACTCTGGAAACACCATATATTTT. The rearrangement uses TRBV6-5 and TRBJ1-3; possible D gene TRBD1, 5 bases. Trimming took off 7 bases at V and 0 bases at J, with 13 bases between the two ends. Looked up from germline, CDR1 is MNHEY and CDR2 is SVGAGI. This CDR3 has 15 amino acids.

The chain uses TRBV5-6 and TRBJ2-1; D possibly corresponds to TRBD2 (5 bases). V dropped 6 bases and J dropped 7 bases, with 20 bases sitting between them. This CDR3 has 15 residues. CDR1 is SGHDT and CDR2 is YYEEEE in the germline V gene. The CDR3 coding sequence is TGTGCCAGCATCACTAGAACGCGAATGAGGAATGAGCAGTTCTTC. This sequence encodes CASITRTRMRNEQFF.

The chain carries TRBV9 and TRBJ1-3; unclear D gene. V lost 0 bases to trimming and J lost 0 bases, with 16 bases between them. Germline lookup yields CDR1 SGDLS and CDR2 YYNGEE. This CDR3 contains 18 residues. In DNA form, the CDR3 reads TGTGCCAGCAGCGTAGAAGCGGGTACCCCCCGCTCTGGAAACACCATATATTTT. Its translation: CASSVEAGTPRSGNTIYF.

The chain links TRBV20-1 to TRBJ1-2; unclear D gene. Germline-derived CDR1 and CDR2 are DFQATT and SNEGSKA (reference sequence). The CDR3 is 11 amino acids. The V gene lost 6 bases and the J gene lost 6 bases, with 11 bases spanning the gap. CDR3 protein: CSANFGDGYTF. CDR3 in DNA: TGCAGTGCCAACTTTGGGGATGGCTACACCTTC.

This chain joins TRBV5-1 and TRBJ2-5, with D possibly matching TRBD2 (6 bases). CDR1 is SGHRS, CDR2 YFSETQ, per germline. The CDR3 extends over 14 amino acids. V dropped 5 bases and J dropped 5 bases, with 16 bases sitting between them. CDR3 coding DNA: TGCGCCAGCAGGAGAACCGGGACTTGGGAGACCCAGTACTTC. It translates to CASRRTGTWETQYF.

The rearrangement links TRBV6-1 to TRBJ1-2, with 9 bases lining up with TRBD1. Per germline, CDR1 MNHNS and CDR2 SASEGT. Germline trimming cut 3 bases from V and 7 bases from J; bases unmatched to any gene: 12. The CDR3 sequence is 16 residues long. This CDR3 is CASSDMFRDRDGGYTF. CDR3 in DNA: TGTGCCAGCAGTGATATGTTCCGGGACAGGGATGGTGGCTACACCTTC.

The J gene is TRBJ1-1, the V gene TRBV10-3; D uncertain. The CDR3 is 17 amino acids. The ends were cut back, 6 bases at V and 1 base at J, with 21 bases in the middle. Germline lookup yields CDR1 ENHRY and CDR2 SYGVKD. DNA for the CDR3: TGTGCCATCAGCCAGACCCGGACGTCACCAGCGAACACTGAAGCTTTCTTT. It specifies CAISQTRTSPANTEAFF.

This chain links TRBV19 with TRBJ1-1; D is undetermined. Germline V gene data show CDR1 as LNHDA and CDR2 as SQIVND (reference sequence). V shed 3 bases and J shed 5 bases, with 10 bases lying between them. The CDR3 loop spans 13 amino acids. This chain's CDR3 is CASSILGWTEAFF. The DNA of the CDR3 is TGTGCCAGTAGTATCTTGGGTTGGACTGAAGCTTTCTTT.

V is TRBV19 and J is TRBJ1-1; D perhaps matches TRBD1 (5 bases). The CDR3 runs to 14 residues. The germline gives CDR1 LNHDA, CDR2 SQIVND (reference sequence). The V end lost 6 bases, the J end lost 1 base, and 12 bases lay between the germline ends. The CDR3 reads CASRKDRQNTEAFF. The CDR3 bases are TGTGCCAGTAGAAAAGACAGACAGAACACTGAAGCTTTCTTT.

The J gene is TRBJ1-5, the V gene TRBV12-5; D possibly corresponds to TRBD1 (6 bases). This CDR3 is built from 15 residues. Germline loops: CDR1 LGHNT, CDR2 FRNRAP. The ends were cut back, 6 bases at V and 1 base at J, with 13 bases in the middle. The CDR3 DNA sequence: TGTGCTAGTGGCGTAGCCGACAGGAGCAATCAGCCCCAGCATTTT. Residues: CASGVADRSNQPQHF.

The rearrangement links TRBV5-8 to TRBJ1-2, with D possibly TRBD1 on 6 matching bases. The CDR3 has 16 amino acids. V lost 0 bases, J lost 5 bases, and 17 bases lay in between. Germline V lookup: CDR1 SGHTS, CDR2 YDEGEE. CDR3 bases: TGTGCCAGCAGCTTGGGGTTCGGCTCAGGGGATTATGGCTACACCTTC. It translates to CASSLGFGSGDYGYTF.

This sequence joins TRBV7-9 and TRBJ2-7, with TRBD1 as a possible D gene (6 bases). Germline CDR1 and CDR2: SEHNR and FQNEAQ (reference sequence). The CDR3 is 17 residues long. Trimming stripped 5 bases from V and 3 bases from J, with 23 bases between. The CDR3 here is CASSPRVVYTGYYEQYF. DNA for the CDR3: TGTGCCAGCAGCCCACGGGTGGTCTATACAGGGTACTACGAGCAGTACTTC.

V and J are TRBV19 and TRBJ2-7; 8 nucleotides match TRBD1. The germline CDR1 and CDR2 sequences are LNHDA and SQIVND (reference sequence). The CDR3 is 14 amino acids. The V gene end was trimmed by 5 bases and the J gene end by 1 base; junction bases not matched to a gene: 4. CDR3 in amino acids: CASSDDRGSYEQYF. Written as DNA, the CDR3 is TGTGCCAGTAGTGACGACAGGGGTTCCTACGAGCAGTACTTC.